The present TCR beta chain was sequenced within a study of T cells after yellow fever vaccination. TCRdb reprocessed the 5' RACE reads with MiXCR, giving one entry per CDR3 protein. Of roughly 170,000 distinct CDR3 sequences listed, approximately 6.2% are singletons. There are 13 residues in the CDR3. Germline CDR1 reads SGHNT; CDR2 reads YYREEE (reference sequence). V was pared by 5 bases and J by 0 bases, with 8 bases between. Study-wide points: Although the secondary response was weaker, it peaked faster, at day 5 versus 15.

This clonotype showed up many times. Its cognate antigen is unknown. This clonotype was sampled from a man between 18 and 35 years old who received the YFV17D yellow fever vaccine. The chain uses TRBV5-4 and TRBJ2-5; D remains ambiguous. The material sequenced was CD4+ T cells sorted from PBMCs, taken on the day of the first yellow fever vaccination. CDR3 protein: CASRKQDQETQYF. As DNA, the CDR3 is TGTGCCAGCAGAAAGCAGGACCAAGAGACCCAGTACTTC.